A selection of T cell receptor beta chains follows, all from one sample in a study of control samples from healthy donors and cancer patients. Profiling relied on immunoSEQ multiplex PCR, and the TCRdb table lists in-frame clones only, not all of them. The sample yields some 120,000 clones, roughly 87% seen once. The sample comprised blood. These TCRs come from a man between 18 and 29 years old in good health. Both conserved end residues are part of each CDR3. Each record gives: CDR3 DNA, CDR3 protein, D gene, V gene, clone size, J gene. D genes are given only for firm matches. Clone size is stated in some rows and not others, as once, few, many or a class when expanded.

cdr3_nt: TGTGCCAGCAGCGGGTCCTCCTACGAGCAGTACTTC
cdr3_aa: CASSGSSYEQYF
d_call: .
v_call: TRBV5-8
clone_size: .
j_call: TRBJ2-7

cdr3_nt: TGCGCCAGCAGCCACGCCAGTCGGACAGGGGAAGGCTACACCTTC
cdr3_aa: CASSHASRTGEGYTF
d_call: TRBD1
v_call: TRBV4-1
clone_size: .
j_call: TRBJ1-2

cdr3_nt: TGCGCCAGCAGCCCCGGAGGGGCTAATTCACCCCTCCACTTT
cdr3_aa: CASSPGGANSPLHF
d_call: .
v_call: TRBV5-1
clone_size: few
j_call: TRBJ1-6

cdr3_nt: TGTGCCAGCAGTTACGACAGGAACAATCAGCCCCAGCATTTT
cdr3_aa: CASSYDRNNQPQHF
d_call: .
v_call: TRBV6-2/TRBV6-3
clone_size: .
j_call: TRBJ1-5

cdr3_nt: TGTGCCTGGAGTGGGGGACTAGCGGTCGATGAGCAGTTCTTC
cdr3_aa: CAWSGGLAVDEQFF
d_call: TRBD2
v_call: TRBV30
clone_size: .
j_call: TRBJ2-1

cdr3_nt: TGTGCCAGTAGTATCGAAACAGGGGGCTCTGGAAACACCATATATTTT
cdr3_aa: CASSIETGGSGNTIYF
d_call: TRBD1
v_call: TRBV19
clone_size: .
j_call: TRBJ1-3

cdr3_nt: TGTGCCAGTAGTATAGGGAGTATTTCCTACGAGCAGTACTTC
cdr3_aa: CASSIGSISYEQYF
d_call: .
v_call: TRBV19
clone_size: once
j_call: TRBJ2-7

cdr3_nt: TGTGCCAGCAGCTTAAACAGATATAGCAATCAGCCCCAGCATTTT
cdr3_aa: CASSLNRYSNQPQHF
d_call: .
v_call: TRBV13
clone_size: .
j_call: TRBJ1-5

cdr3_nt: TGTGCCAGCAGCTTAGTTGGGTTGGACGGTACTCCCTACAATGAGCAGTTCTTC
cdr3_aa: CASSLVGLDGTPYNEQFF
d_call: .
v_call: TRBV7-8
clone_size: once
j_call: TRBJ2-1

cdr3_nt: TGTGCCAGTAGTAAGGCAGTGGGGAATGGGAACACAGATACGCAGTATTTT
cdr3_aa: CASSKAVGNGNTDTQYF
d_call: .
v_call: TRBV19
clone_size: .
j_call: TRBJ2-3

cdr3_nt: TGCAGTGCTAGTGACTCTGGGGCCAACGTCCTGACTTTC
cdr3_aa: CSASDSGANVLTF
d_call: .
v_call: TRBV20-1
clone_size: .
j_call: TRBJ2-6

cdr3_nt: TGTGCCAGCACCCGGACAGGCTCCTACGAGCAGTACTTC
cdr3_aa: CASTRTGSYEQYF
d_call: TRBD1
v_call: TRBV5-4
clone_size: .
j_call: TRBJ2-7

cdr3_nt: TGTGCCAGTAGCCCCTGGGGGGGGAACCTATACAATGAGCAGTTCTTC
cdr3_aa: CASSPWGGNLYNEQFF
d_call: TRBD2
v_call: TRBV19
clone_size: .
j_call: TRBJ2-1

cdr3_nt: TGCGCCAGCAGCTTACAGGGGGCGGACACTGAAGCTTTCTTT
cdr3_aa: CASSLQGADTEAFF
d_call: TRBD1
v_call: TRBV5-1
clone_size: .
j_call: TRBJ1-1

cdr3_nt: TGCGCCAGCAGCTTCGTGGGGAGGGCCACTGAAGCTTTCTTT
cdr3_aa: CASSFVGRATEAFF
d_call: .
v_call: TRBV5-1
clone_size: .
j_call: TRBJ1-1

cdr3_nt: TGTGCCAGCAGCTTATTTGCGGGAGGGCCCAGTGAGCAGTTCTTC
cdr3_aa: CASSLFAGGPSEQFF
d_call: TRBD2
v_call: TRBV7-2
clone_size: .
j_call: TRBJ2-1

cdr3_nt: TGTGCCAGTAGTCTTTTGACAGGGGGCTCCCAAGAGACCCAGTACTTC
cdr3_aa: CASSLLTGGSQETQYF
d_call: TRBD1
v_call: TRBV19
clone_size: .
j_call: TRBJ2-5

cdr3_nt: TGTGCCATACAAGAACCGGCAAGCGCAACTGCGAACACCGGGGAGCTGTTTTTT
cdr3_aa: CAIQEPASATANTGELFF
d_call: .
v_call: TRBV10-3
clone_size: .
j_call: TRBJ2-2